Below are 17 T cell receptor beta chains sequenced from a single sample in a study of T cells expressing NK-cell markers. No DNA is given; TCRdb re-called the 5' RACE reads and lists each CDR3 protein once. Here the sample table reports some 140,000 distinct CDR3 sequences. The specimen sequenced was blood T cells: a sorted CD56 or NKG2C T cell subset, CD4+ or CD8+ T cells, or bulk PBMC T cells (not recorded which). Receptor source: a woman aged 50 to 60 in good health.

This chain connects TRBV24-1 to TRBJ2-5. This CDR3 is built from 12 residues. The germline CDR1 and CDR2 sequences are KGHDR and SFDVKD. CDR3: CATIQKQETQYF.

V is TRBV3-1 and J is TRBJ1-5; checking the TCRdb D call of TRBD1 is not possible without DNA. The CDR3 runs to 13 residues. Germline V gene sequence: CDR1 LGHDT, CDR2 YNNKEL (reference sequence). CDR3 sequence reads: CASRGGGGQPQHF.

CDR3 amino acids: CASSEGQGFKTQYF. This chain uses TRBV5-5 with TRBJ2-5; TCRdb's D call of TRBD1 is untestable without DNA. Germline values: CDR1 SGHKS, CDR2 YYEKEE (reference sequence). CDR3 size: 14 residues.

The rearrangement links TRBV15 to TRBJ2-3; TCRdb proposes TRBD2, but this gene call is untestable without DNA. This CDR3 is built from 16 residues. CDR1 and CDR2 (germline): LNHNV, YYDKDF (reference sequence). The chain's CDR3 is CATSTSTSGGTDTQYF.

The CDR3 spells CATSRRPGLGEETQYF. The chain combines TRBV5-1 with TRBJ2-5; TCRdb designates TRBD2, a call that cannot be tested without DNA. Germline lookup yields CDR1 SGHRS and CDR2 YFSETQ. The CDR3 has 16 amino acids. The full variable domain, in which reference TRBV5-1 and TRBJ2-5 provide the parts outside the CDR3, is KAGVTQTPRYLIKTRGQQVTLSCSPISGHRSVSWYQQTPGQGLQFLFEYFSETQRNKGNFPGRFSGRQFSNSRSEMNVSTLELGDSALYLCATSRRPGLGEETQYFGPGTRLLVL.

The chain links TRBV4-1 to TRBJ1-4; TCRdb's D call of TRBD1 is untestable without DNA. The CDR3 is 13 residues long. The germline CDR1 and CDR2 sequences are MGHRA and YSYEKL. The CDR3 reads CASSSQGREKLFF.

The chain links TRBV12-3 or TRBV12-4 to TRBJ2-2; TCRdb's D call, TRBD1, is unchecked because there is no DNA. This CDR3 is 15 amino acids long. The CDR3 sequence: CASSLTGLVTGELFF.

V and J are TRBV4-1 and TRBJ1-5; TCRdb lists TRBD1, though no DNA is available to test this call. Germline V lookup: CDR1 MGHRA, CDR2 YSYEKL. The CDR3 covers 14 residues. The CDR3 spells CASSQGQGFQPQHF.

V and J are TRBV24-1 and TRBJ2-2; there is no DNA to check the TCRdb D call of TRBD1. In germline, CDR1 is KGHDR, CDR2 SFDVKD. The CDR3 has 15 amino acids. The chain's CDR3 is CATEAGTGWSGELFF.

The chain joins TRBV7-9 to TRBJ2-1; as DNA is missing, the TRBD2 call by TCRdb cannot be tested. This CDR3 region has 17 residues. In germline, CDR1 is SEHNR, CDR2 FQNEAQ (reference sequence). The CDR3 sequence is CASSSDLRPGPPNEQFF.

This sequence joins TRBV4-1 and TRBJ2-2; absent DNA, TCRdb's TRBD2 call cannot be checked. This CDR3 region has 17 residues. The germline V gene has CDR1 MGHRA and CDR2 YSYEKL. The CDR3 loop is CASSQERSGMNTGELFF.

Here the CDR3 reads CASSYMGEGPFF. This chain uses TRBV7-9 with TRBJ1-4. The CDR3 has 12 amino acids. Germline CDR1 is SEHNR and CDR2 is FQNEAQ (reference sequence).

This rearrangement joins TRBV15 to TRBJ2-1; TCRdb selects TRBD1, and the lack of DNA leaves this call unchecked. The germline V gene encodes CDR1 LNHNV and CDR2 YYDKDF (reference sequence). The CDR3 contains 12 residues. The CDR3 here is CATSRVPVEQFF.

This chain uses TRBV7-9 with TRBJ2-1; TCRdb indicates TRBD2, and absent DNA this call remains unverified. The CDR3 spans 17 residues. Germline V gene sequence: CDR1 SEHNR, CDR2 FQNEAQ (reference sequence). CDR3 residues: CASSFVVSETSYNEQFF.

The chain uses TRBV20-1 and TRBJ2-3; no DNA is available, so the TRBD2 call from TCRdb remains unchecked. The germline V gene encodes CDR1 DFQATT and CDR2 SNEGSKA (reference sequence). The CDR3 runs 15 residues. The CDR3 reads CSAIPLGGSRDTQYF.

V gene TRBV7-9 combines with J gene TRBJ1-1. The CDR3 runs to 15 residues. Germline CDR1 reads SEHNR; CDR2 reads FQNEAQ (reference sequence). The CDR3 reads CASSPKGFMNTEAFF.

V usage is TRBV15 and J usage is TRBJ2-2; checking the TCRdb D call of TRBD2 is not possible without DNA. The CDR3 contains 14 residues. Germline V gene sequence: CDR1 LNHNV, CDR2 YYDKDF (reference sequence). The CDR3 protein is CATSPSATLWELFF.